This T cell receptor (beta chain) was sequenced for a study of cytomegalovirus exposure and HLA in healthy donors. General observations from the study: In a later analysis, HLA-associated beta chains showed higher expansion and lower generation probabilities than comparable chains.

Germline assignment: CDR1 MNHNS and CDR2 SASEGT. Trimming took 9 bases from V and 3 from J, leaving 9 bases between them. The CDR3 is 11 amino acids. With respect to this clone: Its specificity is unknown.

The PCR had 60 Vbeta and 13 Jbeta primers. Original handling: There were some 87 million unique TCR beta chains by a later count, and approximately 10 million of them were shared. Data came from immunoSEQ multiplex PCR; TCRdb stores just in-frame clones and leaves some out. V, J and clone size reflect that table, while D and trimming were determined from the DNA. The data show 80,000 to 100,000 clones, roughly 74% seen once. The chain uses TRBV6-1 and TRBJ2-7; D not certain. The specimen was PBMCs. This TCR was sampled from a woman under 30 in good health and CMV-seropositive. The CDR3 loop is CASPSGYEQYF. As DNA, the CDR3 is TGTGCCAGTCCGTCAGGCTACGAGCAGTACTTC.